One and the same sample provided the 9 T cell receptor beta chains below, sequenced in a study of shared clonotypes between healthy human individuals. TCRdb's copy holds only in-frame clones and misses some; the assay was immunoSEQ multiplex PCR. The table has about 1.5 million clones, 95% to 99% seen once; the top ten hold 0.4% to 0.45%. Sequencing input: naive CD4+ T cells sorted from blood. Subset meaning: CD45RA+ positively selected. Every receptor here comes from a man between 25 and 39 years old in good health.

CDR3 in DNA: TGCGCCAGCAGCTTTGGTAGCGGGAGAGGTACCGGGGAGCTGTTTTTT. This encodes CASSFGSGRGTGELFF. The V gene is TRBV5-1, the J gene TRBJ2-2; 9 nucleotides line up with TRBD2. The CDR3 has 16 residues. Looked up from germline, CDR1 is SGHRS and CDR2 is YFSETQ. The J segment lost 5 bases and the V segment lost 2 bases, leaving 7 bases of the junction unmatched.

The V and J genes are TRBV9 and TRBJ2-5; D gene uncertain. The CDR3 length is 14 residues. V lost 7 bases and J 3 bases, leaving 16 bases between the germline ends. Germline lookup yields CDR1 SGDLS and CDR2 YYNGEE. CDR3 sequence reads: CASEIPVREETQYF. The CDR3 nucleotides are TGTGCCAGCGAAATTCCCGTCCGCGAAGAGACCCAGTACTTC.

The rearrangement uses TRBV27 and TRBJ1-1, with TRBD1 identical over 9 bases. CDR1 and CDR2 from the germline V gene are MNHEY and SMNVEV (reference sequence). The CDR3 extends over 14 amino acids. Germline trimming cut 6 bases from V and 5 bases from J; bases unmatched to any gene: 7. The CDR3 nucleotides read TGTGCCAGCAGAACCCGACAGGGGGGGACTGAAGCTTTCTTT. Its protein product is CASRTRQGGTEAFF.

The J gene is TRBJ2-7, the V gene TRBV2, with 8 nucleotides matching TRBD2. V lost 2 bases and J lost 5; bases outside the gene matches: 11. Germline CDR1 reads SNHLY; CDR2 reads FYNNEI. This CDR3 region has 16 residues. This CDR3 is CASSEPIAGYGDEQYF. CDR3 DNA sequence: TGTGCCAGCAGTGAACCCATAGCGGGATACGGGGACGAGCAGTACTTC.

The chain has TRBV19 and TRBJ2-5; the D is unclear. The germline V gene encodes CDR1 LNHDA and CDR2 SQIVND (reference sequence). The germline V and J ends were trimmed by 5 bases and 3 bases, with 4 bases remaining between them. The CDR3 is 11 residues long. Here the CDR3 reads CASSLEETQYF. The DNA of the CDR3 is TGTGCCAGTAGTCTCGAAGAGACCCAGTACTTC.

This clone was counted once. This rearrangement joins TRBV4-1 to TRBJ2-7, with 7 bases aligning to TRBD2. The CDR3 sequence is 16 residues long. Per germline, CDR1 MGHRA and CDR2 YSYEKL. Trimming took 0 bases from V and 7 from J; bases not matched to a gene: 12. CDR3 DNA: TGCGCCAGCAGCCAAGAATGGGCTAGCGGCCAGTGGGAGCAGTACTTC. Translating gives CASSQEWASGQWEQYF.

The chain couples TRBV11-2 to TRBJ1-2; possibly TRBD1 for D (6 bases). The CDR3 spans 15 residues. Germline V gene sequence: CDR1 SGHAT, CDR2 FQNNGV. Deletions cut 5 bases from V and 0 bases from J, with 13 bases between. The CDR3 here is CASSPDRRANYGYTF. The CDR3 region has the DNA TGTGCCAGCAGCCCCGACAGGAGAGCTAACTATGGCTACACCTTC.

Concerning this clone: This same CDR3 is encoded by further DNA sequences in the sample. The CDR3, as DNA: TGTGCCAGTAGCCGACTAGCGGGATCCTACGAGCAGTACTTC. This encodes CASSRLAGSYEQYF. The V gene is TRBV19, the J gene TRBJ2-7; 11 nucleotides line up with TRBD2. This CDR3 has 14 amino acids. V lost 6 bases, J lost 1 base, and 2 bases stayed unmatched. CDR1 is LNHDA, CDR2 SQIVND, per germline (reference sequence).

This clone was seen once. The chain carries TRBV5-4 and TRBJ1-4, with 9 nucleotides matching TRBD1. V was pared by 4 bases and J by 10 bases, with 8 bases of the junction left unmatched. Germline V CDR1 and CDR2: SGHNT, YYREEE (reference sequence). This CDR3 is built from 14 residues. CDR3 nucleotides: TGTGCCAGCAGCCCCCGGGGACAGGGCCGAAAACTGTTTTTT. It specifies CASSPRGQGRKLFF.